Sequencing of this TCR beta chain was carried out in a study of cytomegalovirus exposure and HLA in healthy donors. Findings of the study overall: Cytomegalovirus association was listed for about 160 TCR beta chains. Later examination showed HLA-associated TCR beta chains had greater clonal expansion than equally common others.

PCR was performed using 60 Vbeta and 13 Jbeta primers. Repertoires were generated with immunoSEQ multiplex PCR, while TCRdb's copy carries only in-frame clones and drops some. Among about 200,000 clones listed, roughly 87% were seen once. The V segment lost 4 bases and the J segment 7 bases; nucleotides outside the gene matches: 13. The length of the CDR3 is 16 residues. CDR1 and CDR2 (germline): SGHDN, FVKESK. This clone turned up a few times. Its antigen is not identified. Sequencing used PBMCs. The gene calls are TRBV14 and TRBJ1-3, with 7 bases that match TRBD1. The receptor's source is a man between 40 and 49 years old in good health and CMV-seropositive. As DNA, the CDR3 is TGTGCCAGCAGCCCCTTCCGGGACAGTGCGTGGAACACCATATATTTT. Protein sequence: CASSPFRDSAWNTIYF.